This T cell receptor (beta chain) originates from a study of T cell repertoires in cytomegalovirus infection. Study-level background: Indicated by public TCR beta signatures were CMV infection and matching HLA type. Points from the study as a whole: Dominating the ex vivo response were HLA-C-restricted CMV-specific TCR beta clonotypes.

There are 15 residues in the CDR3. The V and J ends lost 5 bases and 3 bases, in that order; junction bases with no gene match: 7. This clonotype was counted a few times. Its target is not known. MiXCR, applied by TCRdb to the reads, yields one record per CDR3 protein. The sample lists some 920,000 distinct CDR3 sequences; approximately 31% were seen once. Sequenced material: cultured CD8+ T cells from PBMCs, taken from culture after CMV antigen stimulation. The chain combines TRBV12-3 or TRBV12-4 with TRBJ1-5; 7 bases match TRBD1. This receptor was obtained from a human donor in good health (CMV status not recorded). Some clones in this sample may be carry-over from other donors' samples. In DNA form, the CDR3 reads TGTGCCAGCAGTGTTACAGGGGCTCCCAATCAGCCCCAGCATTTT. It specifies CASSVTGAPNQPQHF.